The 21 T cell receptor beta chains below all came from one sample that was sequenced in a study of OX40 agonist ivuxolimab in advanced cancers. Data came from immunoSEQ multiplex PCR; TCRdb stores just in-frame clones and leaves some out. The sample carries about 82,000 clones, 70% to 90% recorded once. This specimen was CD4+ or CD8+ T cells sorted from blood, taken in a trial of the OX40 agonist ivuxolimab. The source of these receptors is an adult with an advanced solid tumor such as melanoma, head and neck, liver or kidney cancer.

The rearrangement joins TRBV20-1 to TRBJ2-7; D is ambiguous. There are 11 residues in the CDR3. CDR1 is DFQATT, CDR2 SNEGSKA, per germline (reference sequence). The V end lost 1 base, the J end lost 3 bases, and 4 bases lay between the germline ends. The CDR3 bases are TGCAGTGCTAGAGGGGGCTACGAGCAGTACTTC. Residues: CSARGGYEQYF.

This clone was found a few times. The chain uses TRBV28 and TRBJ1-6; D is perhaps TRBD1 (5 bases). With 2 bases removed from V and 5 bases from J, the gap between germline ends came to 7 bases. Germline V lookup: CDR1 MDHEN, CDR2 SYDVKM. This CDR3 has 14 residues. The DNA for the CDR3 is TGTGCCAGCAGTTTAGGGGGGAATAATTCACCCCTCCACTTT. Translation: CASSLGGNNSPLHF.

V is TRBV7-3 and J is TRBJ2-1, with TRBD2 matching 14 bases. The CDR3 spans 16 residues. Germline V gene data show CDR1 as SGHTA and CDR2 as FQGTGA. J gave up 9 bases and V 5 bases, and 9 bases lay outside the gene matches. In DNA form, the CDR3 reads TGTGCCAGCAGCCTTCGACTAGCGGGGGGGCCGAGTGAGCAGTTCTTC. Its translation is CASSLRLAGGPSEQFF.

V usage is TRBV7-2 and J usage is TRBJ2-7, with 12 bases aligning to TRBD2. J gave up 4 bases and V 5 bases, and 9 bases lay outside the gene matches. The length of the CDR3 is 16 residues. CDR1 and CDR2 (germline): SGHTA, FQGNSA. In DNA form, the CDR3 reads TGTGCCAGCAGCCAAAAAACTAGCGGGAGGAGGTACGAGCAGTACTTC. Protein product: CASSQKTSGRRYEQYF.

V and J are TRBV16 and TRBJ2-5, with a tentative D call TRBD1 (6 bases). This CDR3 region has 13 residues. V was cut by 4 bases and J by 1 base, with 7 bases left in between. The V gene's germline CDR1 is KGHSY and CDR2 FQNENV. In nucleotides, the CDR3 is TGTGCCAGCAGCCGGGACATCCAAGAGACCCAGTACTTC. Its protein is CASSRDIQETQYF.

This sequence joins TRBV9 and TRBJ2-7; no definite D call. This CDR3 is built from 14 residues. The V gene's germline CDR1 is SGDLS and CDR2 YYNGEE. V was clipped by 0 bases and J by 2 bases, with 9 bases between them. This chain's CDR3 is CASSVVVSTYEQYF. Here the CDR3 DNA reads TGTGCCAGCAGCGTAGTTGTCTCCACCTACGAGCAGTACTTC.

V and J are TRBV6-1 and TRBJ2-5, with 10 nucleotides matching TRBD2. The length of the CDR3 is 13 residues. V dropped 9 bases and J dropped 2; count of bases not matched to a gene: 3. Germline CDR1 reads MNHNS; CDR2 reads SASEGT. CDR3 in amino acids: CASRTSGQETQYF. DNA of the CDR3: TGTGCCAGTAGGACTAGCGGACAAGAGACCCAGTACTTC.

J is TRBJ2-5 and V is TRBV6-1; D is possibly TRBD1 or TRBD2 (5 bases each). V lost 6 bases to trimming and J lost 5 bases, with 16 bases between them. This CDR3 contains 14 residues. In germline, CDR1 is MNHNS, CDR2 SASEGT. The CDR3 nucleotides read TGTGCCAGCAGGAGGGACGGCGGCTCTGAGACCCAGTACTTC. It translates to CASRRDGGSETQYF.

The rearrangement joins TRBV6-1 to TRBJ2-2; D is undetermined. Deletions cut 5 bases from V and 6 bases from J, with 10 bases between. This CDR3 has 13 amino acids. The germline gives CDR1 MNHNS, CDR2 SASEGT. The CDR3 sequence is CASSSLPAGELFF. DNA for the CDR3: TGTGCCAGCAGTTCCCTCCCGGCCGGGGAGCTGTTTTTT.

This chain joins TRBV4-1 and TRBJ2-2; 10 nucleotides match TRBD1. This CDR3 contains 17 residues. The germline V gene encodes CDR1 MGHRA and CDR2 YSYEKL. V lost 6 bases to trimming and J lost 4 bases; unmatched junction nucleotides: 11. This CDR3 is CASRREDRGLSTGELFF. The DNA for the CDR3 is TGCGCCAGCAGACGAGAAGACAGGGGGCTCAGCACCGGGGAGCTGTTTTTT.

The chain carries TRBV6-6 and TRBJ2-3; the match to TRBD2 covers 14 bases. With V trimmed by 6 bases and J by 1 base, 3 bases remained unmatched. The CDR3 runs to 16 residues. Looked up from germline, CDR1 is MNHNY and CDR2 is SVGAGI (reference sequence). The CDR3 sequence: CASRRLAGGGTDTQYF. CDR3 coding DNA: TGTGCCAGCAGGAGACTAGCGGGAGGGGGCACAGATACGCAGTATTTT.

The CDR3 coding sequence is TGTGCCAGCAGCTTTAGCAGAAACTCCTACGAGCAGTACTTC. Amino acid sequence: CASSFSRNSYEQYF. This sequence joins TRBV11-1 and TRBJ2-7; D remains unclear. Germline CDR1 SGHAT, CDR2 FQDESV (reference sequence). CDR3 length: 14 amino acids. The germline V and J ends were trimmed by 3 bases and 0 bases, with 9 bases remaining between them.

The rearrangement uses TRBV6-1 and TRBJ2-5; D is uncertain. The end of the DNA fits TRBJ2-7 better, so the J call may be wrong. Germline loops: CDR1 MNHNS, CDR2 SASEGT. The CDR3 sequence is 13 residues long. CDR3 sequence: CASSEAVSYEQYF. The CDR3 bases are TGTGCCAGCAGTGAGGCAGTGTCCTACGAGCAGTACTTC.

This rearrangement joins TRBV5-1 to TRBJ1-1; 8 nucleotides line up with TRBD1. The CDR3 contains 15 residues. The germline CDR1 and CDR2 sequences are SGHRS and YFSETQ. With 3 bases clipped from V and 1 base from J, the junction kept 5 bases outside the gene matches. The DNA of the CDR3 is TGCGCCAGCAGCTGGACAGGGCAGGGGAACACTGAAGCTTTCTTT. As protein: CASSWTGQGNTEAFF.

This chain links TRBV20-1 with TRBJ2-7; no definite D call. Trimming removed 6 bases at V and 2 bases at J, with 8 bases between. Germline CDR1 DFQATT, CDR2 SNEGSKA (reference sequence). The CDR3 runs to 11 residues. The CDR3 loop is CSAAEAYEQYF. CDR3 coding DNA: TGCAGTGCGGCCGAAGCCTACGAGCAGTACTTC.

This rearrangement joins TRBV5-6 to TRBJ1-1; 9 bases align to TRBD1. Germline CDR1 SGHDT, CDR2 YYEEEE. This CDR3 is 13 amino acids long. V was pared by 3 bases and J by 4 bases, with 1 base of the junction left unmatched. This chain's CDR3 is CASSSTGGTEAFF. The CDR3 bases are TGTGCCAGCAGCTCGACAGGGGGCACTGAAGCTTTCTTT.

The CDR3 loop reads CASISPGGNQPQHF. For the CDR3, the DNA is TGTGCCAGCATCTCACCGGGGGGCAATCAGCCCCAGCATTTT. This rearrangement joins TRBV6-1 to TRBJ1-5; tentative D call: TRBD1 (5 bases). The germline V and J ends were trimmed by 7 bases and 2 bases, with 12 bases remaining between them. The CDR3 is 14 residues long. The germline V gene encodes CDR1 MNHNS and CDR2 SASEGT.

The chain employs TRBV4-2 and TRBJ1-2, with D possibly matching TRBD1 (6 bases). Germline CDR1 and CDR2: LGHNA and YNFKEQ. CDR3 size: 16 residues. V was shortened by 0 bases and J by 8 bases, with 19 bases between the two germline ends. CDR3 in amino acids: CASSQETQGTGLGYTF. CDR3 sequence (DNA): TGTGCCAGCAGCCAAGAGACACAGGGTACGGGTCTCGGCTACACCTTC.

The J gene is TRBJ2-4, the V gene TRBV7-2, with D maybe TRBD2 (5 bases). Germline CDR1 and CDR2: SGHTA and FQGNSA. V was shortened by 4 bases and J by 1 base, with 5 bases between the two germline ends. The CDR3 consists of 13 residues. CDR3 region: CASSSSAKNIQYF. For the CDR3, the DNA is TGTGCCAGCAGCTCTAGCGCCAAAAACATTCAGTACTTC.

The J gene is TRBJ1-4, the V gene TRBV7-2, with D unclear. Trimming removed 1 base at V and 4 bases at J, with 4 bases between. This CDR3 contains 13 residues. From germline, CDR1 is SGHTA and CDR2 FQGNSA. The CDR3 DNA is TGTGCCAGCAGCTTAGGGGTTAATGAAAAACTGTTTTTT. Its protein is CASSLGVNEKLFF.

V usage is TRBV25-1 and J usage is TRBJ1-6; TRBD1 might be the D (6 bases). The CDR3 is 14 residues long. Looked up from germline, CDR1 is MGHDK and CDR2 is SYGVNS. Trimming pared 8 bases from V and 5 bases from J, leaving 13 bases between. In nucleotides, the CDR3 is TGTGCCAGCGCGGACAGCACAAATAATTCACCCCTCCACTTT. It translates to CASADSTNNSPLHF.